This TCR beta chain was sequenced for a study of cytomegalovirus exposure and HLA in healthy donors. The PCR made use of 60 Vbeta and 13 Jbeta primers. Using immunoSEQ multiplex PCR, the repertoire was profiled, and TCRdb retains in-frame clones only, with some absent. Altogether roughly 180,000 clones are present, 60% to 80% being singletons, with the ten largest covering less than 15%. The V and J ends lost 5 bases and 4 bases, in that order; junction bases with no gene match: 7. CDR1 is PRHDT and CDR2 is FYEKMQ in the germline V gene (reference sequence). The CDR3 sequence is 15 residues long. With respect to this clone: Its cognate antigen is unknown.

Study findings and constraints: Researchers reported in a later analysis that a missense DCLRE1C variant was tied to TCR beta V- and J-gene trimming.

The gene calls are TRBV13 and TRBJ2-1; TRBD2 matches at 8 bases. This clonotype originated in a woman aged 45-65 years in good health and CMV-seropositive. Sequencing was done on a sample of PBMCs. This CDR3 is CASSPESGGYNEQFF. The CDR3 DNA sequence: TGTGCCAGCAGCCCCGAGAGCGGGGGATACAATGAGCAGTTCTTC.